These 19 T cell receptor beta chains were sequenced from one sample in a study of CD8+ T cells in alopecia areata. Sequencing relied on a cDNA template that was reverse transcribed from extracted RNA. Libraries were prepared by immunoSEQ multiplex PCR; TCRdb keeps only in-frame clonotypes and omits some of them. The profile shows about 150,000 clones, 40% to 65% of them singletons. The sequencing used CD8+ T cells sorted from blood, collected at week 0. All receptors derive from a human donor with alopecia areata.

The chain links TRBV9 to TRBJ2-1, with 7 bases identical to TRBD2. J gave up 8 bases and V 3 bases, and 14 bases lay outside the gene matches. The CDR3 totals 16 residues. From germline, CDR1 is SGDLS and CDR2 YYNGEE. CDR3 DNA: TGTGCCAGCAGCGAAAACCGAGCGGGGATTATGTATGAGCAGTTCTTC. It translates to CASSENRAGIMYEQFF.

This rearrangement joins TRBV30 to TRBJ2-7, with TRBD2 matching over 10 bases. V was pared by 0 bases and J by 5 bases, with 4 bases of the junction left unmatched. Germline V gene data show CDR1 as GTSNPN and CDR2 as SVGIG (reference sequence). The CDR3 covers 14 residues. The CDR3: CAWSVLAGFDEQYF. The CDR3 DNA follows: TGTGCCTGGAGTGTACTAGCGGGGTTCGACGAGCAGTACTTC.

This clone appeared a single time. CDR3 in DNA: TGTGCCAGCAGCGATCGTCAGTTCCGCGGAAAACTGTTTTTT. Its translation is CASSDRQFRGKLFF. This chain connects TRBV11-2 to TRBJ1-4; D remains ambiguous. The V end was cut by 5 bases, the J end by 10 bases, with 17 bases between. Germline assignment: CDR1 SGHAT and CDR2 FQNNGV. The length of the CDR3 is 14 residues.

This clone was counted only a few times. V is TRBV19 and J is TRBJ1-1; no firm D call. With 5 bases removed from V and 6 bases from J, the gap between germline ends came to 13 bases. The length of the CDR3 is 13 residues. CDR1 LNHDA and CDR2 SQIVND come from the germline V gene (reference sequence). The CDR3 loop reads CASSVGVGAEAFF. CDR3 DNA sequence: TGTGCCAGTAGTGTGGGTGTGGGAGCTGAAGCTTTCTTT. Full variable domain (outside the CDR3, taken from reference TRBV19 and TRBJ1-1): DGGITQSPKYLFRKEGQNVTLSCEQNLNHDAMYWYRQDPGQGLRLIYYSQIVNDFQKGDIAEGYSVSREKKESFPLTVTSAQKNPTAFYLCASSVGVGAEAFFGQGTRLTVV.

The rearrangement joins TRBV13 to TRBJ1-2, with 7 bases aligning to TRBD1. The J segment lost 2 bases and the V segment lost 0 bases, leaving 6 bases of the junction unmatched. The germline V gene has CDR1 PRHDT and CDR2 FYEKMQ (reference sequence). CDR3 length: 16 residues. DNA of the CDR3: TGTGCCAGCAGCTTAGGCTCAGGGGGGACCAACTATGGCTACACCTTC. It is translated as CASSLGSGGTNYGYTF.

This rearrangement joins TRBV6-5 to TRBJ1-4; D is unresolved. V was clipped by 5 bases and J by 8 bases, with 12 bases between them. This CDR3 has 13 amino acids. Germline lookup yields CDR1 MNHEY and CDR2 SVGAGI. In DNA, the CDR3 is TGTGCCAGCAGTCCAACTCGAGGCGAAAAACTGTTTTTT. This translates into CASSPTRGEKLFF.

The rearrangement joins TRBV7-9 to TRBJ2-1; D may be TRBD1 (5 bases). The CDR3 has 14 residues. Trimming cost V 0 bases and J 6 bases, with 9 bases left between them. Germline V gives CDR1 SEHNR, CDR2 FQNEAQ (reference sequence). This CDR3 is CASSLAAGPNEQFF. CDR3 sequence (DNA): TGTGCCAGCAGCTTAGCGGCAGGGCCCAATGAGCAGTTCTTC.

This clone showed up just a few times. The rearrangement uses TRBV13 and TRBJ1-1; D is undetermined. Germline CDR1 reads PRHDT; CDR2 reads FYEKMQ (reference sequence). V was clipped by 5 bases and J by 8 bases, with 12 bases between them. CDR3 size: 12 residues. CDR3 loop: CASSALREEAFF. The CDR3 coding sequence is TGTGCCAGCAGCGCCCTCCGGGAAGAAGCTTTCTTT.

This clone has only one observation. The chain joins TRBV27 to TRBJ2-1, with D tentatively TRBD1 or TRBD2 (5 bases each). The ends were cut back, 5 bases at V and 0 bases at J, with 14 bases in the middle. Germline loops: CDR1 MNHEY, CDR2 SMNVEV (reference sequence). The CDR3 contains 16 residues. CDR3: CASSERGHLSYNEQFF. CDR3 in DNA: TGTGCCAGCAGTGAGAGGGGCCACCTCTCCTACAATGAGCAGTTCTTC.

V is TRBV10-3 and J is TRBJ2-1; 8 nucleotides agree with TRBD2. In germline, CDR1 is ENHRY, CDR2 SYGVKD. The CDR3 runs to 15 residues. The V gene end was trimmed by 4 bases and the J gene end by 6 bases; junction bases not matched to a gene: 8. The CDR3 sequence is CAISGFATSVNEQFF. The CDR3 bases are TGTGCCATCAGTGGTTTTGCGACTAGCGTCAATGAGCAGTTCTTC.

The chain uses TRBV5-1 and TRBJ1-5, with D hard to call. The germline CDR1 and CDR2 sequences are SGHRS and YFSETQ. This CDR3 contains 14 residues. Trimming took off 2 bases at V and 0 bases at J, with 6 bases between the two ends. Here the CDR3 reads CASSLRYSNQPQHF. The CDR3 DNA reads TGCGCCAGCAGCTTACGATATAGCAATCAGCCCCAGCATTTT.

There are a few counts of this clone. The rearrangement links TRBV29-1 to TRBJ1-2; TRBD1 matches 9 bases. This CDR3 has 15 amino acids. J gave up 5 bases and V 7 bases, and 14 bases lay outside the gene matches. Per the germline V gene, CDR1 is SQVTM and CDR2 is ANQGSEA. The CDR3 is CSAISGTGKGYGYTF. The CDR3 coding sequence is TGCAGCGCGATATCCGGGACAGGGAAAGGATATGGCTACACCTTC.

This clone appeared a few times. The same CDR3 also results from other DNA sequences found in this sample. V is TRBV19 and J is TRBJ2-1; D is unclear. Per germline, CDR1 LNHDA and CDR2 SQIVND (reference sequence). Deletions cut 1 base from V and 2 bases from J, with 3 bases between. The CDR3 covers 13 residues. The CDR3 here is CASSIGAYNEQFF. In nucleotides, the CDR3 is TGTGCCAGTAGTATAGGGGCCTACAATGAGCAGTTCTTC.

The rearrangement links TRBV30 to TRBJ2-1; 8 bases line up with TRBD1. The V segment lost 5 bases and the J segment 8 bases; nucleotides outside the gene matches: 11. Germline CDR1 reads GTSNPN; CDR2 reads SVGIG (reference sequence). This CDR3 is 14 amino acids long. For the CDR3, the DNA is TGTGCCTGGCAGGGGGCAGTTATCCTGGATGAGCAGTTCTTC. This encodes CAWQGAVILDEQFF.

V is TRBV7-7 and J is TRBJ2-5; 14 nucleotides match TRBD2. The CDR3 contains 17 residues. Germline values: CDR1 SSHAT, CDR2 FNYEAQ (reference sequence). V lost 5 bases, J lost 4 bases, and 9 bases stayed unmatched. The CDR3 region is CASSIGTSGGPAETQYF. The DNA for the CDR3 is TGTGCCAGCAGCATCGGGACTAGCGGGGGACCCGCAGAGACCCAGTACTTC.

This chain uses TRBV27 with TRBJ1-6; a weak D match, TRBD1 (5 bases). CDR3 size: 14 residues. Looked up from germline, CDR1 is MNHEY and CDR2 is SMNVEV (reference sequence). V lost 2 bases and J 7 bases, leaving 9 bases between the germline ends. CDR3 loop: CASSLMGLNSPLHF. The CDR3 DNA is TGTGCCAGCAGTTTAATGGGACTGAATTCACCCCTCCACTTT.

V is TRBV9 and J is TRBJ2-3; D not certain. The V end was cut by 3 bases, the J end by 4 bases, with 12 bases between. Per germline, CDR1 SGDLS and CDR2 YYNGEE. The CDR3 is made up of 14 amino acids. CDR3 amino acids: CASSEGSGPDTQYF. The CDR3 DNA is TGTGCCAGCAGCGAAGGATCCGGGCCAGATACGCAGTATTTT. Combining the CDR3 with reference TRBV9 and TRBJ2-3 gives the whole variable domain DSGVTQTPKHLITATGQRVTLRCSPRSGDLSVYWYQQSLDQGLQFLIQYYNGEERAKGNILERFSAQQFPDLHSELNLSSLELGDSALYFCASSEGSGPDTQYFGPGTRLTVL.

The rearrangement links TRBV23-1 to TRBJ1-4, with unresolved D. TRBV23-1 is an ORF for which the function is uncertain. The CDR3 consists of 15 residues. The V end lost 0 bases, the J end lost 7 bases, and 12 bases lay between the germline ends. CDR3 in amino acids: CASSQSIVRVEKLFF. DNA for the CDR3: TGCGCCAGCAGTCAATCGATTGTAAGGGTTGAAAAACTGTTTTTT.

Only a few counts were recorded for this clone. V is TRBV7-9 and J is TRBJ2-3, with 9 bases that match TRBD2. The CDR3 sequence is 19 residues long. The germline gives CDR1 SEHNR, CDR2 FQNEAQ (reference sequence). J was trimmed by 1 base and V by 3 bases; bases with no gene match: 14. The CDR3 coding sequence is TGTGCCAGCAGCTTGACGTTTAGGAGCGGGGGGCAAGGCACAGATACGCAGTATTTT. This encodes CASSLTFRSGGQGTDTQYF.